This T cell receptor beta chain came from a study of T cells of healthy individuals. CDR3 length: 13 amino acids. Trimming removed 1 base from V and 7 bases from J, with 10 bases in between. Germline V gene data show CDR1 as MNHEY and CDR2 as SVGEGT. Each CDR3 protein gets one entry after TCRdb re-called the 5' RACE reads with MiXCR. The profile shows fewer than 75,000 distinct CDR3 sequences, roughly 17% of them singletons. Ten or more counts support this clonotype. The sequence was obtained from a human donor in good health. The chain uses TRBV6-2 or TRBV6-3 and TRBJ1-1; D gene uncertain. CDR3 sequence: CASSYFGESEAFF. The CDR3 DNA reads TGTGCCAGCAGTTACTTCGGGGAGAGTGAAGCTTTCTTT.